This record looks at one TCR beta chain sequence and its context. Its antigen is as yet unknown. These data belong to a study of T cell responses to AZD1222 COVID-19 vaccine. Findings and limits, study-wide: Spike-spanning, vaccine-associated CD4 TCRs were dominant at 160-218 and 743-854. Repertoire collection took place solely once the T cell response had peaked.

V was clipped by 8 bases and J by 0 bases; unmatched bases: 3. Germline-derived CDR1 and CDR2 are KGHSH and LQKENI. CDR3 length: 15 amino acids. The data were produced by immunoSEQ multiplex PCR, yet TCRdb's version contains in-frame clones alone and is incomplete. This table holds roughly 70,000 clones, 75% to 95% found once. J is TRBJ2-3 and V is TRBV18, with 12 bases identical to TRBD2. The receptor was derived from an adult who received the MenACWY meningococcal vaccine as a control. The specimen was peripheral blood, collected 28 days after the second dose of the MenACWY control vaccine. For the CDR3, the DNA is TGTGCCAGCAAGGGGACTAGCGGGAGCACAGATACGCAGTATTTT. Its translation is CASKGTSGSTDTQYF.